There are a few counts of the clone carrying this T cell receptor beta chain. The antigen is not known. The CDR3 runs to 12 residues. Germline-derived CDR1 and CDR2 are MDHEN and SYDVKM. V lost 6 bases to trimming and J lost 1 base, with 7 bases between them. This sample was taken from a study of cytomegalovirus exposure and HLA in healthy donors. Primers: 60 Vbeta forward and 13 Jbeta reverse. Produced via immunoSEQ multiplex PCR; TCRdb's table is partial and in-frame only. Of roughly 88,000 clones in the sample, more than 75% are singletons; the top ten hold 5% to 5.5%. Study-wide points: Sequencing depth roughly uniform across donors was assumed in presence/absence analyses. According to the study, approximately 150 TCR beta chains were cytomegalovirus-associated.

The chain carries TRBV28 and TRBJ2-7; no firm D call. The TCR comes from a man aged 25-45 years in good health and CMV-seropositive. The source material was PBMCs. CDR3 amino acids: CASRQTSYEQYF. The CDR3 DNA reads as TGTGCCAGCAGGCAAACATCCTACGAGCAGTACTTC. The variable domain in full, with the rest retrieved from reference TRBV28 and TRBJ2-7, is DVKVTQSSRYLVKRTGEKVFLECVQDMDHENMFWYRQDPGLGLRLIYFSYDVKMKEKGDIPEGYSVSREKKERFSLILESASTNQTSMYLCASRQTSYEQYFGPGTRLTVT.